This passage covers 14 T cell receptor beta chains from one sample sequenced in a study of blood T cell repertoires in COVID-19. Produced via immunoSEQ multiplex PCR; TCRdb's table is partial and in-frame only. This sample has 250,000 or so clones, with around nine tenths found just once. Sequencing was performed on peripheral blood. These TCRs come from a man at least 80 years old with acute or convalescent COVID-19.

J is TRBJ2-1 and V is TRBV6-2 or TRBV6-3; maybe TRBD2 (7 bases). Trimming shortened V by 0 bases and J by 5 bases, and 17 bases separated the two germline ends. The V gene's germline CDR1 is MNHEY and CDR2 SVGEGT. The CDR3 has 17 amino acids. CDR3: CASSYSGGPSPDNEQFF. The CDR3, as DNA: TGTGCCAGCAGTTACTCGGGGGGGCCGTCACCTGACAATGAGCAGTTCTTC.

The V and J genes are TRBV11-2 and TRBJ2-1; 16 bases line up with TRBD2. Germline V gives CDR1 SGHAT, CDR2 FQNNGV. The junction had 6 bases not matched to a gene; V was cut back by 5 bases and J by 2 bases. The CDR3 loop spans 18 amino acids. The CDR3 region is CASSPGTSGGATYNEQFF. Written as DNA, the CDR3 is TGTGCCAGCAGCCCAGGGACTAGCGGGGGGGCTACCTACAATGAGCAGTTCTTC.

This clone was counted only a few times. The chain couples TRBV9 to TRBJ1-1; TRBD1 matches at 7 bases. CDR3 size: 15 residues. CDR1 SGDLS and CDR2 YYNGEE come from the germline V gene. V lost 0 bases, J lost 1 base, and 3 bases stayed unmatched. Written as DNA, the CDR3 is TGTGCCAGCAGCGTAGGGACAGGCCAGAACACTGAAGCTTTCTTT. It codes for CASSVGTGQNTEAFF.

The genes are TRBV15 and TRBJ1-1; 7 bases fit TRBD1. The germline gives CDR1 LNHNV, CDR2 YYDKDF (reference sequence). Losses at the gene ends were 0 bases for V and 0 bases for J; bases not matched to a gene: 13. This CDR3 region has 19 residues. CDR3 sequence (DNA): TGTGCCACCAGCAGAGATTTTCGGACAGGTTCGACCCTGAACACTGAAGCTTTCTTT. This gives the protein CATSRDFRTGSTLNTEAFF.

This chain joins TRBV5-1 and TRBJ2-3; 7 nucleotides align to TRBD2. The germline V gene has CDR1 SGHRS and CDR2 YFSETQ. V shed 3 bases and J 0 bases; nucleotides not matched to a gene: 7. The CDR3 totals 16 residues. The CDR3 sequence is CASSSRLASSTDTQYF. The DNA for the CDR3 is TGCGCCAGCAGCTCTCGACTAGCATCTAGCACAGATACGCAGTATTTT. The whole variable domain, remainder taken from reference TRBV5-1 and TRBJ2-3, is KAGVTQTPRYLIKTRGQQVTLSCSPISGHRSVSWYQQTPGQGLQFLFEYFSETQRNKGNFPGRFSGRQFSNSRSEMNVSTLELGDSALYLCASSSRLASSTDTQYFGPGTRLTVL.

The table lists this clone with a few counts. The V and J genes are TRBV28 and TRBJ1-5; the D gene is possibly TRBD1 (5 bases). Germline V gene lookup returns CDR1 MDHEN and CDR2 SYDVKM. The V end was cut by 3 bases, the J end by 7 bases, with 16 bases between. This CDR3 has 15 residues. The DNA for the CDR3 is TGTGCCAGCAGTTTTCGTTCTAGGGGAGGGCAGCCCCAGCATTTT. Translated: CASSFRSRGGQPQHF.

The V call is TRBV7-9, the J call TRBJ2-1; 11 positions match TRBD2. From germline, CDR1 is SEHNR and CDR2 FQNEAQ (reference sequence). The CDR3 is 16 residues long. J gave up 3 bases and V 5 bases, and 6 bases lay outside the gene matches. The CDR3 nucleotides are TGTGCCAGCAGCCTTCGACTAGCGGGGTACTACAATGAGCAGTTCTTC. It specifies CASSLRLAGYYNEQFF.

Here the CDR3 reads CASSLPRTSGRSNEQFF. The CDR3 DNA sequence: TGTGCCAGCAGCTTACCTAGAACTAGCGGGAGGAGCAATGAGCAGTTCTTC. The J gene is TRBJ2-1, the V gene TRBV7-2; 12 positions agree with TRBD2. The junction had 8 bases not matched to a gene; V was cut back by 2 bases and J by 6 bases. Germline V gives CDR1 SGHTA, CDR2 FQGNSA. The CDR3 sequence is 17 residues long.

The V gene is TRBV14, the J gene TRBJ1-2, with 7 bases that match TRBD1. V was clipped by 0 bases and J by 8 bases; unmatched bases: 6. CDR1 is SGHDN and CDR2 is FVKESK in the germline V gene. The CDR3 consists of 14 residues. CDR3 in amino acids: CASSQDRGQRGYTF. The CDR3 DNA is TGTGCCAGCAGCCAAGATAGGGGGCAGCGCGGCTACACCTTC.

The CDR3 region has the DNA TGCGCCAGCAGCCTCCAAGGGGGCTCTGGAAACACCATATATTTT. Amino acids: CASSLQGGSGNTIYF. This chain joins TRBV4-1 and TRBJ1-3, with D possibly being TRBD1 (6 bases). The CDR3 runs 15 residues. Trimming stripped 4 bases from V and 0 bases from J, with 10 bases between. Germline lookup yields CDR1 MGHRA and CDR2 YSYEKL.

This chain connects TRBV6-5 to TRBJ2-5, with D possibly TRBD2 on 6 matching bases. This CDR3 spans 13 amino acids. V lost 9 bases, J lost 1 base, and 12 bases lay in between. CDR1 and CDR2 from the germline V gene are MNHEY and SVGAGI. Here the CDR3 reads CASRGSGQETQYF. In DNA form, the CDR3 reads TGTGCCAGTCGGGGTAGCGGCCAAGAGACCCAGTACTTC.

This chain links TRBV6-1 with TRBJ1-2; D perhaps matches TRBD1 (6 bases). The CDR3 has 14 amino acids. Trimming took off 2 bases at V and 8 bases at J, with 15 bases between the two ends. The germline CDR1 and CDR2 sequences are MNHNS and SASEGT. The CDR3 nucleotides are TGTGCCAGCAGTGAACGGGCGGCAGGGGTAGGCTACACCTTC. Residues: CASSERAAGVGYTF.

The chain is built from TRBV7-8 and TRBJ2-3; 11 bases map to TRBD2. This CDR3 contains 15 residues. Germline assignment: CDR1 SGHVS and CDR2 FQNEAQ. The V gene end was trimmed by 5 bases and the J gene end by 4 bases; junction bases not matched to a gene: 5. CDR3 amino acids: CASSRIAGGADTQYF. The CDR3 nucleotides read TGTGCCAGCAGCAGAATAGCGGGAGGGGCAGATACGCAGTATTTT.

This clone was seen once. J is TRBJ1-6 and V is TRBV24-1, with D possibly matching TRBD1 (6 bases). Germline V gives CDR1 KGHDR, CDR2 SFDVKD. The ends were cut back, 9 bases at V and 7 bases at J, with 15 bases in the middle. The CDR3 is 14 residues long. CDR3 nucleotides: TGTGCCACCGCTAACAGGGTAGGAAATTCACCCCTCCACTTT. Amino acids: CATANRVGNSPLHF.